A single T cell receptor beta chain is shown here with its context. The antigen it binds to is not known. No much larger clone is present one base from it, and per-base qualities are unavailable. Blood samples for TCR beta sequencing were provided by related transplant donors. Using Nuclei Lysis Solution, genomic DNA was extracted from unfractionated peripheral blood mononuclear cells that were either fresh or cryopreserved. TCR beta CDR3 regions were amplified from genomic DNA with the immunoSEQ assay, a bias-controlled multiplex PCR using V- and J-specific primers. In a second PCR step, the CDR3 amplicons were tagged with a proprietary barcode plus Illumina adapter sequences. CDR3 libraries were sequenced on an Illumina MiSeq instrument. The original pipeline was this. Export and quality control were done with immunoSEQ Analyzer 3.0, while downstream analyses used R Bioconductor and Immunarch. Only productive rearrangements within the normalized downsampled data set were used in the calculation of repertoire metrics. Clonotypes larger than 5 templates in the normalized cohort were defined as pathologically expanded. Repertoire diversity was measured with the Inverse Simpson Index. To capture all clonotypes, CMV-specificity analyses were performed on the non-normalized data set. TCRdb took this table from immuneACCESS and kept in-frame rearrangements with V and J called. Such tables lack part of the clones; where checked against another copy, unresolved V genes explain under half of the gap, and the rest is unexplained. The DNA was the basis for D and trimming; V, J and clone size are from that table. Within this sample are about 36,000 clones, with approximately 88% of them counted one time only. The ten largest clones represent about 2.1% of the sample.

From its cysteine to its phenylalanine, the CDR3 spans 13 amino acids. The CDR3 DNA has 39 bases and is translated from base 1. The germline V gene provides CDR1 SGHVS and CDR2 FQNEAQ. V is pruned by 7 bases and J by 3 bases, leaving 3 bases of the junction without a gene match. The sample comes from a study of T cell clonotyping in hematopoietic cell transplantation (dated by TCRdb to the early 2020s). Looking at the study overall: The study collected 120 to 150 blood samples from 30 to 40 consecutive transplant recipients and their related donors. Recruitment of patients was conducted between late 2015 and early 2017, and follow-up was continued until late 2020 or death. Overall study outcomes, separate from this receptor: Broader TCR repertoire diversity after transplant was predicted by Inverse Simpson Index values from donors and from recipients before transplant. Only a small fraction of recipient repertoires overlapped donor repertoires, with over 97% appearing de novo at the given depth. After transplant, TCR diversity in recipients dropped, and pathologically expanded clonotypes climbed progressively between day 30 and day 180. Sample size was limited, and cells were not sorted, so CD4 and CD8 repertoire contributions could not be separated.

The sequence came from a woman between 40 and 50 years old in good health. Some clones in this sample may be carry-over from other donors' samples. What was sequenced was peripheral blood mononuclear cells. The chain was built from TRBV7-8 and TRBJ2-5, with 9 middle bases fitting TRBD1. The nucleotide sequence reads as follows: TGTGCCAGCACCCGGGACAGGGAAGAGACCCAGTACTTC. It encodes CASTRDREETQYF.